These 6 T cell receptor beta chains were sequenced from one sample in a study of blood T cell repertoires in COVID-19. Produced via immunoSEQ multiplex PCR; TCRdb's table is partial and in-frame only. The sample has some 250,000 clones, about 84% seen once. The sequenced sample consisted of peripheral blood. All receptors derive from an elderly man with acute or convalescent COVID-19.

The chain uses TRBV9 and TRBJ1-2, with TRBD1 matching over 8 bases. V shed 3 bases and J 4 bases; nucleotides not matched to a gene: 5. The germline gives CDR1 SGDLS, CDR2 YYNGEE. The CDR3 is 14 amino acids. The DNA of the CDR3 is TGTGCCAGCAGCGGTCGACAGGGGATCTATGGCTACACCTTC. As protein: CASSGRQGIYGYTF.

This rearrangement joins TRBV28 to TRBJ1-5; TRBD1 matches 9 bases. The CDR3 length is 14 residues. With V trimmed by 7 bases and J by 1 base, 2 bases remained unmatched. The V gene's germline CDR1 is MDHEN and CDR2 SYDVKM. CDR3 nucleotide sequence: TGTGCCAGCAAGGGGACAGGGAGCAATCAGCCCCAGCATTTT. It specifies CASKGTGSNQPQHF.

Remarks on this clone: The same CDR3 also results from other DNA sequences found in this sample. J is TRBJ1-5 and V is TRBV7-9; D remains ambiguous. V was shortened by 4 bases and J by 0 bases, with 4 bases between the two germline ends. CDR3 length: 13 amino acids. CDR1 is SEHNR, CDR2 FQNEAQ, per germline (reference sequence). CDR3 loop: CASSSYSNQPQHF. The DNA of the CDR3 is TGTGCCAGCAGCTCCTATAGCAATCAGCCCCAGCATTTT.

The gene calls are TRBV6-7 and TRBJ1-3, with a weak D call TRBD1 (5 bases). TRBV6-7 is an open reading frame, and its role is uncertain. V shed 7 bases and J shed 0 bases, with 16 bases lying between them. The CDR3 contains 16 residues. CDR3 DNA: TGTGCCAGCATTCCGACAGAAACACTCTCTGGAAACACCATATATTTT. This gives the protein CASIPTETLSGNTIYF.

The J gene is TRBJ2-7, the V gene TRBV7-2; 8 nucleotides line up with TRBD1. The V gene end was trimmed by 6 bases and the J gene end by 4 bases; junction bases not matched to a gene: 8. The CDR3 covers 14 residues. Germline V lookup: CDR1 SGHTA, CDR2 FQGNSA. The CDR3 protein is CASRPGGFIYEQYF. The CDR3 DNA is TGTGCCAGCAGGCCAGGGGGCTTTATTTACGAGCAGTACTTC.

Comment on this clone: This same CDR3 is encoded by further DNA sequences in the sample. The chain employs TRBV5-1 and TRBJ1-4; 9 nucleotides line up with TRBD1. The CDR3 has 14 amino acids. After removal of 3 bases from V and 8 bases from J, the junction contained 5 bases not matched to a gene. Germline V gene sequence: CDR1 SGHRS, CDR2 YFSETQ. The CDR3 spells CASSSGTGREKLFF. CDR3 DNA: TGCGCCAGCAGCTCAGGGACAGGGAGAGAAAAACTGTTTTTT.